Described below is a single T cell receptor beta chain sequence and its context. This entry comes from a study of control samples from healthy donors and cancer patients. Data came from immunoSEQ multiplex PCR; TCRdb stores just in-frame clones and leaves some out. This sample has around 120,000 clones, with about 92% found just once. CDR1 LGHDT and CDR2 YNNKEL come from the germline V gene (reference sequence). Trimming stripped 0 bases from V and 5 bases from J, with 12 bases between. The CDR3 extends over 15 amino acids. The chain has TRBV3-1 (or the pseudogene TRBV3-2) and TRBJ2-3; D is unresolved. The TCR sequence derives from a man over 45 with head and neck cancer. The sequenced material came from PBMCs. The CDR3 nucleotides are TGTGCCAGCAGCCAAGATCGTCAGACGAGAGATACGCAGTATTTT. Residues: CASSQDRQTRDTQYF.